The present entry profiles one T cell receptor beta chain with its context. Every bit of the isolated RNA underwent reverse transcription, so sequencing read expressed TCRB transcripts. Assay used: immunoSEQ multiplex PCR; TCRdb lists only in-frame clones, some missing. The sample carries under 900,000 clones, roughly 15% recorded once. This sample was included in a study of beta chain features in type 1 diabetes. The clonotype comes from a woman between 18 and 29 years old in good health. Sequencing used naive CD4+ T cells from blood.

CDR3 loop: CASSYSRAKDTQYF. The CDR3 DNA reads TGTGCCAGCAGTTACTCCAGGGCCAAAGATACGCAGTATTTT. The gene calls are TRBV6-6 and TRBJ2-3, with D possibly matching TRBD1 (5 bases). The ends were cut back, 0 bases at V and 5 bases at J, with 9 bases in the middle. The CDR3 runs to 14 residues. Germline CDR1 is MNHNY and CDR2 is SVGAGI (reference sequence).